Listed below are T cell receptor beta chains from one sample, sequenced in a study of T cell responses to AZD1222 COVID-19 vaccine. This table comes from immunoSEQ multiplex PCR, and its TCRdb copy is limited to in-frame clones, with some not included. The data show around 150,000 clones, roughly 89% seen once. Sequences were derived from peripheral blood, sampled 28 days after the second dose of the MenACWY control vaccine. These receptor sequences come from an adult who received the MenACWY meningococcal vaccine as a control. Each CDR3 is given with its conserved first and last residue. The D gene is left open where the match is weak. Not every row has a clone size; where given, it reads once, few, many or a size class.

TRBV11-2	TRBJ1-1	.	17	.	TGTGCCAGCAGCCCGGGACACAGACAGGCCGCGAACACTGAAGCTTTCTTT	CASSPGHRQAANTEAFF
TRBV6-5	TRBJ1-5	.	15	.	TGTGCCAGCAGCCCCCGGGGGGCGGGGAATCAGCCCCAGCATTTT	CASSPRGAGNQPQHF
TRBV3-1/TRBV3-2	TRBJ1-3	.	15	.	TGTGCCAGCAGCCAAACCAGGGGCTCTGGAAACACCATATATTTT	CASSQTRGSGNTIYF
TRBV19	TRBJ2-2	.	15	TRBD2	TGTGCCAGCGGGGGACTAGCGGTGAACACCGGGGAGCTGTTTTTT	CASGGLAVNTGELFF
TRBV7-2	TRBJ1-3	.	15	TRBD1	TGTGCCAGCAGCTACCAGGGGGGGGCTGGAAACACCATATATTTT	CASSYQGGAGNTIYF
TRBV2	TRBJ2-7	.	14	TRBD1	TGTGCCAGCAGAGACCGGGACAGACCCTACGAGCAGTACTTC	CASRDRDRPYEQYF
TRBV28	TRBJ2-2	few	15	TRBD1	TGTGCCAGCAGCAGGGACAGGGTGTCCACCGGGGAGCTGTTTTTT	CASSRDRVSTGELFF
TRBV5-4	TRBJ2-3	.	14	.	TGTGCCAGCGTACCGGGACATAGCACAGATACGCAGTATTTT	CASVPGHSTDTQYF
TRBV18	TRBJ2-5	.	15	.	TGTGCCAGCTCACCACCGGGCAGCACCCAAGAGACCCAGTACTTC	CASSPPGSTQETQYF
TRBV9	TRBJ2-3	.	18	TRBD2	TGTGCCAGCAGCGTAATAGCGGGGAGTGGGGCTGGCACAGATACGCAGTATTTT	CASSVIAGSGAGTDTQYF
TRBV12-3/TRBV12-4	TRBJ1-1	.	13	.	TGTGCCAGCAGCAAGACAGCGAACACTGAAGCTTTCTTT	CASSKTANTEAFF
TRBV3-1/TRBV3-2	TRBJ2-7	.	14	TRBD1	TGTGCCAGCAGCCACCGGGACAGGGCCTACGAGCAGTACTTC	CASSHRDRAYEQYF